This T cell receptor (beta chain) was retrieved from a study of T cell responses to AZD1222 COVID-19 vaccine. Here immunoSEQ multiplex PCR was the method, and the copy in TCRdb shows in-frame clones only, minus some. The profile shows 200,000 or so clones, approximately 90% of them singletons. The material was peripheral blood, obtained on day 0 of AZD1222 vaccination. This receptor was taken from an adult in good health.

CDR3: CASSWIGGNGELFF. CDR3 DNA sequence: TGTGCCAGCAGTTGGATTGGGGGAAACGGGGAGCTGTTTTTT. This chain links TRBV27 with TRBJ2-2; D possibly uses TRBD1 or TRBD2 (5 bases each). The CDR3 has 14 residues. Germline values: CDR1 MNHEY, CDR2 SMNVEV (reference sequence). V was clipped by 4 bases and J by 7 bases, with 13 bases between them.